One and the same sample provided the 7 T cell receptor beta chains below, sequenced in a study of shared clonotypes between healthy human individuals. The table came from immunoSEQ multiplex PCR; TCRdb's copy has only in-frame clones and leaves some out. Here the sample spans 850,000 to 1,200,000 clones, around 74% being singletons. The sample consisted of memory CD4+ T cells sorted from blood. Subset reported: CD45RA-negative fraction. Every receptor here comes from a man between 18 and 29 years old in good health.

On this clone: This likely reflects a read error, since a far larger clone is one base away. This chain uses TRBV5-4 with TRBJ2-2; D gene unclear. The CDR3 runs to 12 residues. Germline values: CDR1 SGHNT, CDR2 YYREEE (reference sequence). V was clipped by 5 bases and J by 3 bases, with 5 bases between them. In DNA, the CDR3 is TGTGCCAGCAGTTCCGACACCGGGGAGCTGTTTTTT. It yields the protein CASSSDTGELFF.

V gene TRBV19 combines with J gene TRBJ2-7; 11 nucleotides match TRBD1. There are 13 residues in the CDR3. Losses at the gene ends were 8 bases for V and 5 bases for J; bases not matched to a gene: 5. CDR1 and CDR2 (germline): LNHDA, SQIVND (reference sequence). The CDR3 nucleotides read TGTGCCAGTGGGACAGGGGGTATCAACGAGCAGTACTTC. This translates into CASGTGGINEQYF.

The chain recombines TRBV6-1 with TRBJ1-2; D might be TRBD1 (6 bases). In germline, CDR1 is MNHNS, CDR2 SASEGT. The CDR3 loop spans 15 amino acids. V dropped 6 bases and J dropped 5 bases, with 19 bases sitting between them. The CDR3 DNA reads TGTGCCAGCAGAGACCACCTGACAGGACCTTATGGCTACACCTTC. Translating gives CASRDHLTGPYGYTF.

This clone has just a few counts. The chain links TRBV10-3 to TRBJ2-5, with 11 bases fitting TRBD2. This CDR3 is 14 amino acids long. Germline values: CDR1 ENHRY, CDR2 SYGVKD. V shed 6 bases and J 5 bases; nucleotides not matched to a gene: 5. DNA of the CDR3: TGTGCCATCAGCCTACTAGCGGGAGTGGAGACCCAGTACTTC. It encodes CAISLLAGVETQYF.

The genes are TRBV5-1 and TRBJ2-5; 13 bases align to TRBD2. V lost 0 bases and J lost 1; bases outside the gene matches: 6. Germline V gives CDR1 SGHRS, CDR2 YFSETQ. The CDR3 sequence is 18 residues long. This chain's CDR3 is CASSLGLTSGGIQETQYF. The CDR3 DNA sequence: TGCGCCAGCAGCTTGGGGTTGACTAGCGGGGGGATCCAAGAGACCCAGTACTTC.

In the case of this clone: An end of the junction does not agree with germline; a read error may underlie this. V and J are TRBV7-7 and TRBJ2-5; 7 bases match TRBD1. Germline CDR1 reads SSHAT; CDR2 reads FNYEAQ (reference sequence). The CDR3 has 14 amino acids. The CDR3 is CASSPAGGGETQYF. For the CDR3, the DNA is TGTGCTAGCAGCCCAGCAGGGGGTGGGGAGACCCAGTACTTC.

Points on this clone: The sample holds other DNA sequences that translate to the same CDR3. This chain connects TRBV2 to TRBJ2-3; a weak D match, TRBD2 (6 bases). CDR1 and CDR2 from the germline V gene are SNHLY and FYNNEI. V lost 3 bases, J lost 1 base, and 8 bases lay in between. The CDR3 spans 14 residues. CDR3 sequence: CASSDSSGTDTQYF. In DNA, the CDR3 is TGTGCCAGCAGTGATTCTAGCGGCACAGATACGCAGTATTTT.